Here is one TCR beta chain with its context. Its antigen is unknown. This entry is derived from a study of T cell repertoires in cytomegalovirus infection. Looking at the study overall: Public TCR beta signatures provided an indication of both CMV infection and a matching HLA type. Notes on the study in general: Cumulative frequency (of public TCR beta family members) identified carriers of CMV plus the relevant HLA. Clonotypes of TCR beta that were HLA-C-restricted and CMV-specific dominated the ex vivo response.

With V trimmed by 7 bases and J by 4 bases, 6 bases remained unmatched. Germline V gene lookup returns CDR1 SQVTM and CDR2 ANQGSEA. The CDR3 covers 13 residues. TCRdb passed the reads through MiXCR, listing each CDR3 protein once. The table includes about 740,000 distinct CDR3 sequences, 35% detected once. The sequence was collected from a human donor in good health (CMV status not recorded). Some clones in this sample may be carry-over from other donors' samples. The sample comprised PBMCs. The chain joins TRBV29-1 to TRBJ1-4; 7 nucleotides match TRBD1. The CDR3 sequence is CSAHRDSNEKLFF. As DNA, the CDR3 is TGCAGCGCGCACCGGGACAGTAATGAAAAACTGTTTTTT.